This is a list of T cell receptor beta chains from one sample in a study of cytomegalovirus exposure and HLA in healthy donors. TCRdb's table, derived via immunoSEQ multiplex PCR, lists solely in-frame clones and lacks some. The data show approximately 130,000 clones, roughly 82% seen once. Sequenced material: PBMCs. These TCRs come from a man in his fifties or sixties in good health and CMV-seronegative. Both conserved end residues are part of each CDR3. Each record gives: J gene, clone size, V gene, D gene, CDR3 protein, CDR3 DNA. D genes are given only for firm matches. Expanded clones are given a class, and other clones once, few, many or no size at all.

TRBJ2-5 NA TRBV10-2 NA CASSESRETQYF TGCGCCAGCAGTGAGTCGCGAGAGACCCAGTACTTC
TRBJ2-1 NA TRBV2 NA CASKGANRYNEQFF TGTGCCAGCAAAGGCGCCAACAGATACAATGAGCAGTTCTTC
TRBJ2-7 NA TRBV5-1 TRBD1 CASSLTGGDEQYF TGCGCCAGCAGCCTGACAGGGGGCGACGAGCAGTACTTC
TRBJ2-2 NA TRBV19 TRBD2 CASLPWGGTGELFF TGTGCCAGCCTACCTTGGGGGGGCACCGGGGAGCTGTTTTTT
TRBJ2-5 NA TRBV29-1 NA CSVGPLGETQYF TGCAGCGTTGGTCCCCTTGGCGAGACCCAGTACTTC
TRBJ1-2 medium-sized TRBV5-4 NA CASSFYGGNYGYTF TGTGCCAGCAGCTTTTACGGAGGGAACTATGGCTACACCTTC
TRBJ1-1 NA TRBV5-1 NA CASSIGGVETEAFF TGCGCCAGCAGCATAGGGGGGGTGGAAACTGAAGCTTTCTTT
TRBJ1-1 few TRBV5-1 TRBD1 CASSPRGQGNTEAFF TGCGCCAGCAGCCCCCGAGGACAGGGGAACACTGAAGCTTTCTTT
TRBJ2-5 few TRBV5-4 TRBD2 CASSRGLRGNQETQYF TGTGCCAGCAGCAGGGGTCTGCGGGGGAATCAAGAGACCCAGTACTTC
TRBJ1-1 NA TRBV2 NA CASSGAYTEAFF TGTGCCAGCAGTGGGGCCTACACTGAAGCTTTCTTT
TRBJ1-2 once TRBV19 TRBD1 CASRAGTGYGYTF TGTGCCAGTAGGGCCGGGACAGGCTATGGCTACACCTTC